This T cell receptor (beta chain) was sequenced during a study of T cells after posttransplantation cyclophosphamide. A marrow graft followed busulfan-fludarabine conditioning, with cyclophosphamide on days +3 and +4. Sequencing used immunoSEQ multiplex PCR; TCRdb keeps in-frame clones, though not all of them. The table includes about 11,000 clones, approximately 86% detected once. CDR3 length equals 16 residues. The V gene's germline CDR1 is SGDLS and CDR2 YYNGEE. As concerns this clone: The junction differs from germline at one of its ends, possibly a read error. The sample contains more than one DNA sequence encoding this CDR3.

J is TRBJ1-6 and V is TRBV9, with a weak D call TRBD1 (5 bases). The sequencing used CD4+ T cells sorted from PBMCs, collected after allogeneic stem cell transplant with posttransplant cyclophosphamide. The sequence was obtained from a male patient between 25 and 39 years old who received an allogeneic stem cell transplant from a related donor, was CMV-positive, and had acute GVHD only. Some T cells may trace back to the graft donor. The CDR3 nucleotides read TGTGCCAGCAGCCTCTCGGGGGGGGAGATTAATTCCCCCCTCCACTTT. Translating it yields CASSLSGGEINSPLHF. Based on the CDR3 plus reference TRBV9 and TRBJ1-6, the full variable domain is DSGVTQTPKHLITATGQRVTLRCSPRSGDLSVYWYQQSLDQGLQFLIQYYNGEERAKGNILERFSAQQFPDLHSELNLSSLELGDSALYFCASSLSGGEINSPLHFGNGTRLTVT.